Listed here is a single T cell receptor (beta chain). Antigen: not known. Measured with immunoSEQ multiplex PCR; TCRdb has only the in-frame clones, and not every one. Among about 25,000 clones, roughly 86% were seen once, and the ten largest hold about 5.3%. The data stem from a study of T cells in localized non-small cell lung cancer. Points from the study as a whole: Owing to sequencing of a solitary tumor region, heterogeneity cannot be discounted. Highest T cell clonality was seen in uninvolved adjacent lung, surpassing that measured in tumor. Adjacent lung had a median approximately 57 of the 100 largest tumor clones.

Germline V gene sequence: CDR1 MDHEN, CDR2 SYDVKM. This CDR3 has 14 amino acids. The chain links TRBV28 to TRBJ2-5, with a weak D call TRBD2 (5 bases). With the DNA end fitting TRBJ2-7 better, the J assignment may be wrong. This specimen consisted of peripheral blood, obtained before any cancer treatment. The origin of this receptor is a male donor at least 60 years old with stage II squamous cell lung carcinoma. Here the CDR3 reads CASRADHDVGEQYF. The CDR3 coding sequence is TGTGCCAGCAGAGCGGACCACGACGTCGGCGAGCAGTACTTC.